Each of the 25 T cell receptor beta chains below was sequenced from the same sample in a study of T-cell reconstitution after alpha-beta-depleted transplantation in children. Unique molecular identifiers tagged the TCRbeta library. TCRdb redid the calling of the PCR reads with MiXCR, one entry per CDR3 protein. The sample includes some 590,000 distinct CDR3 sequences, approximately 10% of them seen just once. Sequences were derived from PBMCs from the stem cell graft donor, sampled from the stem cell graft. The receptor set was obtained from a human donor who donated a stem cell graft to a child with acute myeloid leukemia.

The chain couples TRBV3-1 to TRBJ2-7, with 8 bases matching TRBD2. After removal of 4 bases from V and 0 bases from J, the junction contained 2 bases not matched to a gene. This CDR3 has 14 residues. Per the germline V gene, CDR1 is LGHDT and CDR2 is YNNKEL (reference sequence). CDR3 protein: CASSRSGTSYEQYF. The CDR3 DNA sequence: TGTGCCAGCAGCCGTAGCGGGACCTCCTACGAGCAGTACTTC.

The chain is built from TRBV7-6 and TRBJ2-3, with TRBD2 matching over 9 bases. The CDR3 runs to 13 residues. The germline V gene encodes CDR1 SGHVS and CDR2 FNYEAQ. Trimming took 7 bases from V and 8 from J; bases not matched to a gene: 7. The CDR3 DNA sequence: TGTGCCAGCACCCCAGGGCGGGAGGGTACGCAGTATTTT. It yields the protein CASTPGREGTQYF.

This clonotype was seen many times. The chain joins TRBV20-1 to TRBJ2-5; 12 bases fit TRBD1. The junction had 10 bases not matched to a gene; V was cut back by 4 bases and J by 4 bases. Germline V CDR1 and CDR2: DFQATT, SNEGSKA (reference sequence). The CDR3 runs 16 residues. CDR3 protein: CSANRGTGGRGETQYF. CDR3 coding DNA: TGCAGTGCTAACCGCGGGACAGGGGGCCGAGGAGAGACCCAGTACTTC.

This clonotype was detected many times. J is TRBJ2-3 and V is TRBV5-1, with 10 bases lining up with TRBD2. Trimming removed 0 bases from V and 8 bases from J; junction bases left unmatched: 6. Per the germline V gene, CDR1 is SGHRS and CDR2 is YFSETQ. The CDR3 totals 15 residues. The DNA of the CDR3 is TGCGCCAGCAGCTTGGTTCTAGCGGGAGATGGTACGCAGTATTTT. Amino acids: CASSLVLAGDGTQYF.

This clonotype turned up a few times. The rearrangement uses TRBV5-1 and TRBJ2-3; 8 bases line up with TRBD1. Losses at the gene ends were 7 bases for V and 6 bases for J; bases not matched to a gene: 10. Per the germline V gene, CDR1 is SGHRS and CDR2 is YFSETQ. CDR3 length: 14 amino acids. The CDR3 spells CASHPRQGADTQYF. The CDR3, as DNA: TGCGCCAGCCACCCACGGCAGGGGGCGGATACGCAGTATTTT.

V gene TRBV7-3 combines with J gene TRBJ2-1, with a tentative D call TRBD2 (7 bases). The CDR3 contains 15 residues. Trimming removed 4 bases at V and 8 bases at J, with 18 bases between. Germline CDR1 SGHTA, CDR2 FQGTGA. The CDR3 sequence: CASSYDPSGGYEQFF. CDR3 nucleotide sequence: TGTGCCAGCAGCTACGACCCCTCGGGGGGCTATGAGCAGTTCTTC.

This clonotype was observed many times. The rearrangement joins TRBV27 to TRBJ2-1; D uncertain. V lost 3 bases to trimming and J lost 9 bases, with 3 bases between them. The germline CDR1 and CDR2 sequences are MNHEY and SMNVEV (reference sequence). This CDR3 spans 10 amino acids. The CDR3 nucleotides read TGTGCCAGCAGTTTGTTTGAGCAGTTCTTC. This translates into CASSLFEQFF.

This chain uses TRBV7-9 with TRBJ2-5; TRBD2 matches at 7 bases. CDR1 is SEHNR and CDR2 is FQNEAQ in the germline V gene (reference sequence). CDR3 length equals 13 residues. The CDR3, as DNA: TGTGCTTCGGTCGGGGGGACGGGAGAGACCCAGTACTTC. Protein: CASVGGTGETQYF.

This clonotype was recorded many times. V and J are TRBV5-1 and TRBJ2-1; TRBD2 matches 7 bases. The CDR3 length is 16 residues. With V trimmed by 4 bases and J by 7 bases, 14 bases remained unmatched. Germline V CDR1 and CDR2: SGHRS, YFSETQ. The CDR3: CASSIGTTHRGNEQFF. As DNA, the CDR3 is TGCGCCAGCAGCATCGGGACTACACACCGCGGAAATGAGCAGTTCTTC. The full variable domain, its missing parts supplied by reference TRBV5-1 and TRBJ2-1, is KAGVTQTPRYLIKTRGQQVTLSCSPISGHRSVSWYQQTPGQGLQFLFEYFSETQRNKGNFPGRFSGRQFSNSRSEMNVSTLELGDSALYLCASSIGTTHRGNEQFFGPGTRLTVL.

This clonotype occurred a few times. The rearrangement joins TRBV12-5 to TRBJ2-4; 16 nucleotides align to TRBD2. The CDR3 is 21 amino acids. V lost 3 bases and J lost 0; bases outside the gene matches: 11. Per germline, CDR1 LGHNT and CDR2 FRNRAP. The CDR3 nucleotides are TGTGCTAGTGGTTTCAACACCGGGACTAGCGGGAGGGCCTTAGCCAAAAACATTCAGTACTTC. Its translation: CASGFNTGTSGRALAKNIQYF.

This clonotype came up a few times. The genes are TRBV29-1 and TRBJ2-1; no reliable D call. The CDR3 length is 13 residues. V was cut by 6 bases and J by 0 bases, with 9 bases left in between. Per the germline V gene, CDR1 is SQVTM and CDR2 is ANQGSEA. CDR3 DNA: TGCAGCGTGCCCCGGAACTCCTACAATGAGCAGTTCTTC. This sequence encodes CSVPRNSYNEQFF.

This clonotype occurred a few times. This is likely a read error, given that the CDR3 carries no conserved phenylalanine or tryptophan at its end. The V gene is TRBV5-1, the J gene TRBJ2-3; D is possibly TRBD2 (5 bases). There are 16 residues in the CDR3. Trimming left V 2 bases short and J 3 bases short, with 16 bases between. Germline V gene lookup returns CDR1 SGHRS and CDR2 YFSETQ. The CDR3 DNA reads as TGCGCCAGCAGCTTCTCCGGACTGGGTCCGACAGATACGCAGTATTCT. Its translation: CASSFSGLGPTDTQYS.

Only a few counts were recorded for this clonotype. Here the CDR3 reads CASSLDSSGRQETQYF. The CDR3 nucleotides are TGTGCCAGCAGCTTAGACTCTAGCGGGAGACAAGAGACCCAGTACTTC. The V gene is TRBV7-2, the J gene TRBJ2-5; 10 bases align to TRBD2. CDR1 is SGHTA and CDR2 is FQGNSA in the germline V gene. The junction had 4 bases not matched to a gene; V was cut back by 1 base and J by 2 bases. The CDR3 has 16 amino acids.

This clonotype was counted only a few times. This chain connects TRBV6-2 or TRBV6-3 to TRBJ2-1; D uncertain. Germline V gives CDR1 MNHEY, CDR2 SVGEGT. V lost 0 bases to trimming and J lost 0 bases, with 15 bases between them. This CDR3 is built from 18 residues. The CDR3 spells CASSYSVYRPSSYNEQFF. Here the CDR3 DNA reads TGTGCCAGCAGTTACTCGGTCTACCGCCCCAGCTCCTACAATGAGCAGTTCTTC.

This clonotype was detected only a few times. This chain uses TRBV29-1 with TRBJ2-1, with D hard to call. This CDR3 spans 13 amino acids. Germline assignment: CDR1 SQVTM and CDR2 ANQGSEA. With 7 bases removed from V and 0 bases from J, the gap between germline ends came to 10 bases. The CDR3 is CSGRSSSYNEQFF. DNA for the CDR3: TGCAGCGGAAGATCAAGCTCCTACAATGAGCAGTTCTTC.

This clonotype was observed a few times. The chain has TRBV15 and TRBJ1-4; D is unclear. V was pared by 8 bases and J by 1 base, with 8 bases between. CDR3 size: 13 residues. The germline CDR1 and CDR2 sequences are LNHNV and YYDKDF (reference sequence). CDR3 DNA sequence: TGTGCCACCTGGGGAGGAACTAATGAAAAACTGTTTTTT. Translation: CATWGGTNEKLFF. Full variable domain (rest looked up from reference TRBV15 and TRBJ1-4): DAMVIQNPRYQVTQFGKPVTLSCSQTLNHNVMYWYQQKSSQAPKLLFHYYDKDFNNEADTPDNFQSRRPNTSFCFLDIRSPGLGDTAMYLCATWGGTNEKLFFGSGTQLSVL.

This clonotype has only a few counts. The chain couples TRBV12-3 or TRBV12-4 to TRBJ1-2, with D maybe TRBD1 (5 bases). This CDR3 is built from 14 residues. V lost 2 bases to trimming and J lost 4 bases, with 11 bases between them. The CDR3 DNA follows: TGTGCCAGCAGTTTACAGGGTCACTTCTATGGCTACACCTTC. It specifies CASSLQGHFYGYTF.

This clonotype came up a few times. The chain is built from TRBV4-3 and TRBJ2-7, with 7 bases identical to TRBD2. V trimming: 3 bases; J trimming: 1 base; junction bases outside the gene matches: 6. Germline CDR1 LGHNA, CDR2 YSLEER. The CDR3 has 15 amino acids. The CDR3 reads CASSQRESVSYEQYF. The CDR3 coding sequence is TGCGCCAGCAGCCAGCGGGAGAGCGTATCCTACGAGCAGTACTTC.

This clonotype was observed a few times. The gene calls are TRBV20-1 and TRBJ2-1; maybe TRBD2 (5 bases). The CDR3 is made up of 13 amino acids. Trimming took 6 bases from V and 4 from J, leaving 13 bases between them. Germline V CDR1 and CDR2: DFQATT, SNEGSKA (reference sequence). CDR3: CSARAPEYNEQFF. Here the CDR3 DNA reads TGCAGTGCGAGGGCTCCCGAATACAATGAGCAGTTCTTC.

This clonotype was seen a handful of times. The chain combines TRBV12-3 or TRBV12-4 with TRBJ1-1; D might be TRBD1 (5 bases). V lost 0 bases and J lost 3, with 11 bases in between. CDR3 length equals 15 residues. The CDR3 sequence: CASSLAAGLDTEAFF. The CDR3 DNA follows: TGTGCCAGCAGTTTAGCGGCAGGGTTGGACACTGAAGCTTTCTTT.

This clonotype was detected only a few times. The J gene is TRBJ1-3, the V gene TRBV7-2; D is perhaps TRBD1 (6 bases). V was cut by 1 base and J by 0 bases, with 13 bases left in between. The CDR3 is 17 residues long. The germline V gene encodes CDR1 SGHTA and CDR2 FQGNSA. The CDR3 bases are TGTGCCAGCAGCTTAGGGATACAGGGCCTCTCTGGAAACACCATATATTTT. This encodes CASSLGIQGLSGNTIYF.

The rearrangement joins TRBV11-2 to TRBJ2-4; D possibly corresponds to TRBD1 (7 bases). V shed 0 bases and J shed 15 bases, with 27 bases lying between them. Germline V gene data show CDR1 as SGHAT and CDR2 as FQNNGV. The CDR3 covers 17 residues. For the CDR3, the DNA is TGTGCCAGCAGCTTAGAGGCGGGGAGACAGGGTGGATTTGGTCCGTACTTC. As protein: CASSLEAGRQGGFGPYF.

This clonotype was seen a handful of times. One junction end does not reproduce the germline sequence, and a read error may be involved. V gene TRBV4-2 combines with J gene TRBJ2-3; D is undetermined. There are 10 residues in the CDR3. Per germline, CDR1 LGHNA and CDR2 YNFKEQ. CDR3: CASSQAYLIF. The CDR3 DNA reads as TGTGCCAGCAGCCAAGCATACTTGATTTTT.

This clonotype was observed a handful of times. The V and J genes are TRBV11-1 and TRBJ1-1; D may be TRBD1 (6 bases). Germline assignment: CDR1 SGHAT and CDR2 FQDESV (reference sequence). The CDR3 is 15 amino acids. Trimming removed 5 bases from V and 2 bases from J, with 15 bases in between. The CDR3, as DNA: TGTGCCAGCAGCGCCAGTGAGGGGGTAAACACTGAAGCTTTCTTT. As protein: CASSASEGVNTEAFF.

This clonotype was seen more than once but under ten times. The genes are TRBV6-2 or TRBV6-3 and TRBJ2-1, with TRBD2 identical over 11 bases. CDR1 and CDR2 (germline): MNHEY, SVGEGT. J gave up 4 bases and V 5 bases, and 7 bases lay outside the gene matches. The CDR3 is 16 residues long. CDR3 nucleotide sequence: TGTGCCAGCAGTCCAATGGGACTAGCGGCATACAATGAGCAGTTCTTC. It encodes CASSPMGLAAYNEQFF.